This entry lists 4 T cell receptor beta chains sequenced from one sample in a study of regulatory T cells in long-lasting Graves disease. Libraries of TCR beta came from iRepertoire HTBI primers plus Arm-PCR of CDR3 regions. TCRdb recomputed calls from the multiplex PCR reads with MiXCR, one row per CDR3 protein. The table shows roughly 400,000 distinct CDR3 sequences, with under 25% occurring only once. The time point is: persistent/refractory GD, antithyroid drugs over 5 years with positive TRAb. PBMC-derived RNA was used for the TCR library. Sample: peripheral blood mononuclear cells (PBMCs), taken when the disease was refractory, from a patient treated with antithyroid drugs. These receptors were taken from a female donor with Graves disease.

The chain joins TRBV13 to TRBJ2-7; D tentatively reads TRBD1 or TRBD2 (6 bases each). The CDR3 sequence is 13 residues long. Germline V lookup: CDR1 PRHDT, CDR2 FYEKMQ (reference sequence). The V gene lost 8 bases and the J gene lost 6 bases, with 17 bases spanning the gap. CDR3 in amino acids: CASREGGGVEQYF. The CDR3 DNA reads TGTGCCAGCCGAGAGGGGGGAGGAGTCGAGCAGTACTTC.

This clonotype was seen many times. The gene calls are TRBV28 and TRBJ2-5; D unclear. There are 16 residues in the CDR3. Per germline, CDR1 MDHEN and CDR2 SYDVKM. With 5 bases removed from V and 5 bases from J, the gap between germline ends came to 21 bases. CDR3: CASSPRTGPILETQYF. Here the CDR3 DNA reads TGTGCCAGCAGTCCCCGGACGGGCCCCATCTTGGAGACCCAGTACTTC.

To note about this clonotype: Just one base apart from a much larger clone, this may be a read error. This chain links TRBV11-2 with TRBJ2-7; D is uncertain. The CDR3 spans 15 residues. Germline values: CDR1 SGHAT, CDR2 FQNNGV. DNA for the CDR3: TGTGTCAGCAGCTTAGAGTCGGAGTTGGACTACGAGCAGTACTTC. Residues: CVSSLESELDYEQYF. The full variable domain, with the rest looked up from reference TRBV11-2 and TRBJ2-7, is EAGVAQSPRYKIIEKRQSVAFWCNPISGHATLYWYQQILGQGPKLLIQFQNNGVVDDSQLPKDRFSAERLKGVDSTLKIQPAKLEDSAVYLCVSSLESELDYEQYFGPGTRLTVT.

This chain links TRBV6-2 or TRBV6-3 with TRBJ2-1, with 8 nucleotides matching TRBD2. The length of the CDR3 is 13 residues. With V trimmed by 5 bases and J by 9 bases, 6 bases remained unmatched. Germline values: CDR1 MNHEY, CDR2 SVGEGT. CDR3 in amino acids: CASSEASGGEQFF. Here the CDR3 DNA reads TGTGCCAGCAGTGAAGCCAGCGGGGGTGAGCAGTTCTTC.